Sequencing of this TCR beta chain was carried out in a study of CD8+ T cells in alopecia areata. Study information: Treated patients' severity was scored by percentage of affected scalp area.

Sequencing templates came from extracted RNA that was reverse transcribed into cDNA. The repertoire was sequenced with immunoSEQ multiplex PCR; TCRdb's copy has only in-frame clones and lacks some. The table has roughly 190,000 clones, roughly 66% seen once. Unmatched junction bases numbered 4, after V lost 5 bases and J lost 6 bases. CDR3 length: 15 residues. CDR1 and CDR2 (germline): MNHNS, SASEGT. Stated treatment: oral pan-JAK inhibitor, 5-10 mg twice daily. Material: CD4+ T cells sorted from blood, obtained at week 24, from a patient treated with tofacitinib. V is TRBV6-1 and J is TRBJ2-3, with 14 bases fitting TRBD2. This sequence originates from a human donor with alopecia areata. The chain's CDR3 is CASSPTSGGADTQYF. The CDR3 region has the DNA TGTGCCAGCAGTCCGACTAGCGGGGGGGCGGATACGCAGTATTTT.